This is a list of T cell receptor beta chains from one sample in a study of shared clonotypes between healthy human individuals. The protocol was immunoSEQ multiplex PCR, while the TCRdb copy is restricted to in-frame clones and leaves out a portion. The sample yields 550,000 to 850,000 clones, roughly 72% seen once. Sequenced material: memory CD4+ T cells sorted from blood. The receptors stem from a woman between 25 and 40 years old in good health. Both conserved end residues are part of each CDR3. A D gene is named only where the DNA matches it firmly. Some rows have no size entry. The others give once, few or many, or a class for an expanded clone.

j_call d_call v_call clone_size cdr3_nt cdr3_aa
TRBJ2-7 TRBD1 TRBV4-2 . TGTGCCAGCAGCCGGACGGGACAGGGTAACGAGCAGTACTTC CASSRTGQGNEQYF
TRBJ2-1 . TRBV7-2 . TGTGCCAGCAGCCAGCGACTAGTTTATAATGAGCAGTTCTTC CASSQRLVYNEQFF
TRBJ2-1 TRBD2 TRBV5-6 . TGTGCCAGCAGCTTACTTCAGGGGACTAGCGGGAGTAATGAGCAGTTCTTC CASSLLQGTSGSNEQFF
TRBJ1-2 . TRBV11-2 . TGTGCCAGCAGCCCGGACTTTTACTATGGCTACACCTTC CASSPDFYYGYTF
TRBJ1-2 . TRBV5-1 . TGCGCCAGCAGCTTTAACAGGGTATCAGTCTATGGCTACACCTTC CASSFNRVSVYGYTF
TRBJ1-1 . TRBV10-3 few TGTGCCATCGGTGACGTGAACACTGAAGCTTTCTTT CAIGDVNTEAFF
TRBJ1-3 . TRBV28 . TGTGCCAGCAGCCCCTTGGGGGGGGCGAGCCTTTCGGGCCTCTATTTT CASSPLGGASLSGLYF
TRBJ2-4 TRBD2 TRBV11-2 . TGTGCCAGCAGCCGTTTGCGGGAGGGCCACATTCAGTACTTC CASSRLREGHIQYF
TRBJ2-7 TRBD1 TRBV28 . TGTGCCAGCCGACAGGGTATCTACGAGCAGTACTTC CASRQGIYEQYF
TRBJ2-3 TRBD1 TRBV2 . TGTGCCAGCAGAGTACAGGGGGCGGTAGATACGCAGTATTTT CASRVQGAVDTQYF
TRBJ2-7 . TRBV2 . TGTGCCAGCAGAGCAGGGGAACCCTACGAGCAGTACTTC CASRAGEPYEQYF
TRBJ2-2 . TRBV5-5 . TGTGCCAGCAGCTCAGGGAACACCGGGGAGCTGTTTTTT CASSSGNTGELFF
TRBJ2-1 . TRBV7-9 . TGTGCCAGCAGCTTAGATTCAGGAGCCATCAATGAGCAGTTCTTC CASSLDSGAINEQFF
TRBJ1-1 . TRBV29-1 few TGCAGCGTCCTAGGGCCCAATCGGAACACTGAAGCTTTCTTT CSVLGPNRNTEAFF
TRBJ2-7 TRBD1 TRBV27 . TGTGCCAGCAGGTCAAGCCTCCGGGACAGTACCTACGAGCAGTACTTC CASRSSLRDSTYEQYF
TRBJ1-2 . TRBV28 few TGTGCCAGCAGTTCCACAACCCGGACAGCCTATGGCTACACCTTC CASSSTTRTAYGYTF
TRBJ1-5 . TRBV19 . TGTGCCAGTAGTATTAAGAGCAATCAGCCCCAGCATTTT CASSIKSNQPQHF
TRBJ1-2 . TRBV2 many TGTGCCAGCATGAAAGGGGCCAACTTAAGGGGTGGCTACACCTTC CASMKGANLRGGYTF
TRBJ2-2 TRBD2 TRBV7-9 . TGTGCCAGCAGCTTAGCTAGCGGGCATACCGGGGAGCTGTTTTTT CASSLASGHTGELFF
TRBJ2-2 . TRBV7-9 few TGTGCCAGCAGCTTATGGGGCGGGGAGCTGTTTTTT CASSLWGGELFF
TRBJ2-2 TRBD2 TRBV10-3 . TGTGCCATCAGACCTGGGACTAGCGGGAGTGTAACCGGGGAGCTGTTTTTT CAIRPGTSGSVTGELFF
TRBJ2-2 TRBD2 TRBV7-8 . TGTGCCAGCAGCAACCAAAATAGCGGGAGGGCTTCGCGCACCGGGGAGCTGTTTTTT CASSNQNSGRASRTGELFF
TRBJ2-7 . TRBV6-5 . TGTGCCAGCAGTTACTCGAAGGGGATCTACGAGCAGTACTTC CASSYSKGIYEQYF
TRBJ2-1 TRBD2 TRBV28 few TGTGCCAGCAGTTTATCGCCTAGCGGGATGCAGTTCTTC CASSLSPSGMQFF
TRBJ1-3 . TRBV7-8 . TGTGCCAGCAGCTTAGTTTTCAGCTCTGGAAACACCATATATTTT CASSLVFSSGNTIYF
TRBJ2-1 . TRBV28 . TGTGCCAGCAGGGACTCCCTGTACCATGAGCAGTTCTTC CASRDSLYHEQFF
TRBJ1-1 . TRBV6-6 few TGTGCCAGCAGTTCTACCTCGCTGGGGGGTTGGACTGAAGCTTTCTTT CASSSTSLGGWTEAFF
TRBJ2-7 . TRBV19 . TGTGCCAGTAGTATCGGACAGAATACCTACGAGCAGTACTTC CASSIGQNTYEQYF
TRBJ2-7 TRBD1 TRBV5-5 few TGTGCCAGCAGCCCTCAATCCGGGACAGGGGAATACGAGCAGTACTTC CASSPQSGTGEYEQYF
TRBJ2-3 . TRBV7-9 . TGTGCCAGCAGCTTCCCCCCCCCAGGGACAGATACGCAGTATTTT CASSFPPPGTDTQYF
TRBJ1-3 . TRBV5-5 . TGTGCCAGCAGCTTATCAGGGTCTGGAAACACCATATATTTT CASSLSGSGNTIYF
TRBJ2-1 . TRBV27 . TGTGCCAGCAGTTTGCAGGGACGCGGTAAGCAGTTCTTC CASSLQGRGKQFF
TRBJ2-1 . TRBV4-2 . TGTGCCAGCAGCCTAATGAGCGCTCGAGACAATGAGCAGTTCTTC CASSLMSARDNEQFF
TRBJ2-1 TRBD2 TRBV11-1 . TGTGCCAGCAGCTTGCGGGAGGGCCTCGGTGAGCAGTTCTTC CASSLREGLGEQFF
TRBJ1-4 . TRBV2 . TGTGCCAGCATCCAGGGTATTCGGGGTAATGAAAAACTGTTTTTT CASIQGIRGNEKLFF
TRBJ1-1 . TRBV20-1 few TGCAGTGTTGACACTGAAGCTTTCTTT CSVDTEAFF
TRBJ1-2 TRBD1 TRBV19 . TGTGCCAGTAGTGTATACGGGACAGCTTATGGCTACACCTTC CASSVYGTAYGYTF
TRBJ1-1 TRBD1 TRBV5-4 . TGTGCCAGCAGTCGGGACAGCCACACTGAAGCTTTCTTT CASSRDSHTEAFF
TRBJ1-5 . TRBV5-5 . TGTGCCAGCAGCTTGGTGGGCCAGGCGTTCAATCAGCCCCAGCATTTT CASSLVGQAFNQPQHF
TRBJ2-7 TRBD2 TRBV7-8 many TGTGCCAGCAGCTTAGTAGCCCTAGCGGGAGTGGAGCAGTACTTC CASSLVALAGVEQYF
TRBJ2-7 . TRBV29-1 . TGCAGCGTTTTCCTGACGGACGTAACCTACGAGCAGTACTTC CSVFLTDVTYEQYF
TRBJ2-7 TRBD1 TRBV2 few TGTGCCAGCAGTGTGATTCCGGGACAGGGCAGCGAGCAGTACTTC CASSVIPGQGSEQYF
TRBJ2-1 . TRBV7-9 few TGTGCCAGCAATGAGATTAATGAGCAGTTCTTC CASNEINEQFF
TRBJ2-2 . TRBV5-1 . TGCGCCAGCAGCTTGGACGGGGGCACCGGGGAGCTGTTTTTT CASSLDGGTGELFF
TRBJ1-1 . TRBV19 . TGTGCCAGTAGTATAGGATTGGTGAACACTGAAGCTTTCTTT CASSIGLVNTEAFF
TRBJ2-7 . TRBV7-2 . TGTGCCAGCAGCTTCCAGTCCGCGGTAACCTACGAGCAGTACTTC CASSFQSAVTYEQYF